The 27 T cell receptor beta chains listed next were all sequenced from one sample in a study of breast tumors, draining lymph nodes, adjacent tissues. TCRdb itself ran the multiplex PCR reads through MiXCR, one entry per CDR3 protein. The sample consists of about 89,000 distinct CDR3 sequences, roughly 30% of them appearing once. Breast cancer patients provided tissue from their axillary draining lymph nodes. Sequenced input: axillary lymph node tissue. The origin of the receptors is a female donor with breast cancer. Some clones in this sample may be carry-over from other donors' samples.

Ten or more counts support this clonotype. The V call is TRBV30, the J call TRBJ1-5; a weak D match, TRBD1 (5 bases). V was trimmed by 2 bases and J by 1 base, leaving 9 bases between them. Germline V gene lookup returns CDR1 GTSNPN and CDR2 SVGIG (reference sequence). The CDR3 consists of 14 residues. CDR3 loop: CAWSSGRSNQPQHF. The CDR3 coding sequence is TGTGCCTGGAGTTCGGGACGGAGCAATCAGCCCCAGCATTTT. Using reference TRBV30 and TRBJ1-5 for the parts outside the CDR3, the full variable domain is SQTIHQWPATLVQPVGSPLSLECTVEGTSNPNLYWYRQAAGRGLQLLFYSVGIGQISSEVPQNLSASRPQDRQFILSSKKLLLSDSGFYLCAWSSGRSNQPQHFGDGTRLSIL.

This clonotype has at least ten counts. This may come from a read error, since a much larger clone is one base off. The chain joins TRBV5-6 to TRBJ1-2; no clear D gene. The CDR3 has 13 residues. CDR1 is SGHDT, CDR2 YYEEEE, per germline. CDR3 DNA sequence: TGTGTCAGCAGCTGGAACGGGGACTATGGCTACACCTTC. Translated: CVSSWNGDYGYTF.

Regarding this clonotype: A much larger clone is a single base away; this may be a read error. This chain uses TRBV7-3 with TRBJ1-1; the D gene is possibly TRBD1 (6 bases). The germline CDR1 and CDR2 sequences are SGHTA and FQGTGA. This CDR3 is 15 amino acids long. This CDR3 reads CASSLVPAGDTEACF. The CDR3 DNA reads as TGTGCCAGCAGCTTAGTACCGGCGGGGGACACTGAAGCTTGCTTT.

This rearrangement joins TRBV7-2 to TRBJ1-3, with D unresolved. Per germline, CDR1 SGHTA and CDR2 FQGNSA. The length of the CDR3 is 14 residues. Trimming removed 2 bases from V and 0 bases from J, with 5 bases in between. CDR3 bases: TGTGCCAGCAGCTTACGGAGCTCTGGAAACACCATATATTTT. Its translation: CASSLRSSGNTIYF.

The table lists this clonotype with many counts. The rearrangement uses TRBV7-2 and TRBJ1-5; D ambiguous. CDR1 is SGHTA and CDR2 is FQGNSA in the germline V gene. V was trimmed by 5 bases and J by 9 bases, leaving 17 bases between them. The CDR3 has 14 amino acids. The DNA for the CDR3 is TGTGCCAGCAGCCCACGGTCAGCTGGTGGGCCCCAGCATTTT. It specifies CASSPRSAGGPQHF.

The chain is built from TRBV5-6 and TRBJ1-2; D not resolved. From germline, CDR1 is SGHDT and CDR2 YYEEEE. The CDR3 is made up of 13 amino acids. Trimming left V 4 bases short and J 2 bases short, with 9 bases between. CDR3 protein: CASSPGRNYGYTF. For the CDR3, the DNA is TGTGCCAGCAGCCCGGGGAGGAACTATGGCTACACCTTC.

V and J are TRBV6-1 and TRBJ1-2, with D possibly matching TRBD1 (6 bases). V was shortened by 5 bases and J by 7 bases, with 20 bases between the two germline ends. The CDR3 is 15 residues long. Germline CDR1 and CDR2: MNHNS and SASEGT. The DNA of the CDR3 is TGTGCCAGCAGTCCTCTAGGGGGGAGCCCCAGTGGCTACACCTTC. Translation: CASSPLGGSPSGYTF.

This clonotype has ten or more counts. The chain links TRBV12-3 or TRBV12-4 to TRBJ1-1; TRBD1 matches at 9 bases. The CDR3 consists of 14 residues. Unmatched junction bases numbered 6, after V lost 5 bases and J lost 5 bases. The CDR3 loop reads CASSQTGGGTEAFF. In nucleotides, the CDR3 is TGTGCCAGCAGTCAGACAGGGGGTGGGACTGAAGCTTTCTTT.

This clonotype was found a few times. A much larger clone differs from this one at a single base, so this may be a read error. The chain combines TRBV6-2 or TRBV6-3 with TRBJ1-5; tentative D call: TRBD1 (5 bases). The CDR3 contains 15 residues. Germline V gene data show CDR1 as MNHEY and CDR2 as SVGEGT. Trimming removed 8 bases from V and 6 bases from J, with 20 bases in between. The CDR3 nucleotides read TGTGCCAGCGGTGACGACCAGGGTCGAGTTCAGCCCCAGCATTTT. Amino acid sequence: CASGDDQGRVQPQHF.

V and J are TRBV7-2 and TRBJ2-3, with TRBD2 matching over 13 bases. The V gene's germline CDR1 is SGHTA and CDR2 FQGNSA. CDR3 size: 18 residues. Trimming cost V 5 bases and J 0 bases; bases outside gene matches: 8. The CDR3 is CASSTGTSGKASTDTQYF. The CDR3 DNA sequence: TGTGCCAGCAGCACCGGGACTAGCGGGAAGGCTAGCACAGATACGCAGTATTTT.

Details on this clonotype: One junction end disagrees with the germline gene, perhaps due to a read error. J is TRBJ1-3 and V is TRBV7-2; 8 bases map to TRBD1. The CDR3 sequence is 14 residues long. The germline V gene has CDR1 SGHTA and CDR2 FQGNSA. For the CDR3, the DNA is TGTGTCAGCACCCAACAGGGGGGTGGAGACACCATATATTTT. It codes for CVSTQQGGGDTIYF.

This clonotype was found a few times. Just one base apart from a much larger clone, this may be a read error. The chain recombines TRBV7-9 with TRBJ2-1; D may be TRBD1 (6 bases). Germline V gene data show CDR1 as SEHNR and CDR2 as FQNEAQ (reference sequence). This CDR3 comprises 14 residues. The CDR3 DNA follows: TGTGCCAGCAGCTTAGTCGGGACACTCAATGAGCAGCTCTTC. Protein product: CASSLVGTLNEQLF.

The chain's CDR3 is CSAKRGDYGYTF. The CDR3 nucleotides read TGCAGTGCTAAGCGGGGAGACTATGGCTACACCTTC. The V and J genes are TRBV20-1 and TRBJ1-2, with D uncertain. Germline V gene sequence: CDR1 DFQATT, CDR2 SNEGSKA (reference sequence). The V gene lost 4 bases and the J gene lost 3 bases, with 9 bases spanning the gap. This CDR3 has 12 residues.

This clonotype appeared many times. V is TRBV20-1 and J is TRBJ2-7, with D maybe TRBD2 (5 bases). V was cut by 4 bases and J by 4 bases, with 8 bases left in between. Germline V gene data show CDR1 as DFQATT and CDR2 as SNEGSKA (reference sequence). The CDR3 sequence is 11 residues long. CDR3 residues: CSAKRGYEQYF. DNA for the CDR3: TGCAGTGCTAAAAGAGGGTACGAGCAGTACTTC.

Turning to this clonotype: Germline and junction disagree at one end, which may indicate a read error. This chain links TRBV11-1 with TRBJ2-1, with 10 bases lining up with TRBD2. CDR3 length: 15 residues. The germline gives CDR1 SGHAT, CDR2 FQDESV (reference sequence). CDR3 region: CASRLGTSENNEQFF. The CDR3 nucleotides are TGTGCCAGCAGATTAGGGACTAGCGAGAACAATGAGCAGTTCTTC.

The V gene is TRBV7-2, the J gene TRBJ1-5, with 8 bases lining up with TRBD1. The V gene end was trimmed by 5 bases and the J gene end by 9 bases; junction bases not matched to a gene: 12. Germline V gene lookup returns CDR1 SGHTA and CDR2 FQGNSA. The CDR3 consists of 15 residues. The CDR3, as DNA: TGTGCCAGCAGCGGCGGGACAGGCAGCGGGGGGCCCCAGCATTTT. Translating gives CASSGGTGSGGPQHF.

Note on this clonotype: Its ends do not fully match the called genes, so a read error is possible. This rearrangement joins TRBV27 to TRBJ1-5; maybe TRBD1 (6 bases). The CDR3 totals 15 residues. CDR1 is MNHEY and CDR2 is SMNVEV in the germline V gene (reference sequence). The CDR3 is CASSPRGITNQPQHF. Written as DNA, the CDR3 is TGTGCCAGCAGTCCAAGGGGGATCACTAATCAGCCCCAGCATTTC.

This clonotype was observed many times. V and J are TRBV29-1 and TRBJ2-5, with D perhaps TRBD2 (6 bases). The germline V and J ends were trimmed by 3 bases and 6 bases, with 14 bases remaining between them. Germline loops: CDR1 SQVTM, CDR2 ANQGSEA. This CDR3 region has 13 residues. CDR3 DNA sequence: TGCAGCGTTGACGCTAGCGTGGCCAAGACCCAGTACTTC. Translating gives CSVDASVAKTQYF.

This clonotype showed up many times. This rearrangement joins TRBV19 to TRBJ2-7; 7 nucleotides line up with TRBD2. The CDR3 extends over 14 amino acids. Trimming cost V 3 bases and J 1 base; bases outside gene matches: 3. CDR1 is LNHDA, CDR2 SQIVND, per germline (reference sequence). The CDR3 nucleotides read TGTGCCAGTAGTATCACTAGCGAGTCCTACGAGCAGTACTTC. Translation: CASSITSESYEQYF.

This clonotype has at least ten counts. V is TRBV11-3 and J is TRBJ2-2, with D unclear. This CDR3 is 15 amino acids long. Trimming took 0 bases from V and 1 from J, leaving 6 bases between them. Germline V gene sequence: CDR1 SGHNT, CDR2 YENEEA. The CDR3 DNA reads as TGTGCCAGCAGCTTAGACTACCTGAACACCGGGGAGCTGTTTTTT. Its protein product is CASSLDYLNTGELFF.

There are many counts of this clonotype. A read error may explain this, as a much larger clone is one base away. The J gene is TRBJ1-2, the V gene TRBV5-1; a weak D match, TRBD1 (5 bases). Trimming shortened V by 4 bases and J by 4 bases, and 17 bases separated the two germline ends. Germline CDR1 reads SGHRS; CDR2 reads YFSETQ. CDR3 length: 15 amino acids. The CDR3 loop is CASSLEGPGSYGYTF. In DNA, the CDR3 is TGCGCCAGCAGCCTTGAGGGGCCGGGGAGCTATGGCTACACCTTC.

This clonotype was observed at least ten times. The chain joins TRBV19 to TRBJ2-3; 10 nucleotides align to TRBD2. CDR1 is LNHDA, CDR2 SQIVND, per germline (reference sequence). The CDR3 length is 17 residues. The junction had 13 bases not matched to a gene; V was cut back by 4 bases and J by 6 bases. CDR3 residues: CASSTWVLAGLLDTQYF. CDR3 coding DNA: TGTGCCAGTAGTACATGGGTACTAGCGGGATTGCTGGATACGCAGTATTTT.

With regard to this clonotype: The junction departs from germline at one end; a sequencing error may be responsible. The chain couples TRBV20-1 to TRBJ2-5, with D possibly being TRBD2 (6 bases). The CDR3 has 13 residues. The germline V gene has CDR1 DFQATT and CDR2 SNEGSKA (reference sequence). The DNA for the CDR3 is TGCAGTGCCTCGGGACTTGGTCAAGAGACACAGTACTTC. Translated: CSASGLGQETQYF.

This rearrangement joins TRBV28 to TRBJ2-1, with D hard to call. Germline V lookup: CDR1 MDHEN, CDR2 SYDVKM. Trimming cost V 7 bases and J 5 bases, with 12 bases left between them. This CDR3 has 13 amino acids. The CDR3 DNA follows: TGTGCCAGCATTTCTCCCGTTAACAATGAGCAGTTCTTC. As protein: CASISPVNNEQFF.

This clonotype was observed once. The DNA is omitted, as the CDR3 cannot be located on it reliably, and the CDR3 follows TCRdb's listing. The chain recombines TRBV7-2 with TRBJ1-2. From its first to its last residue, the CDR3 has 17 amino acids. CDR1 and CDR2 (germline): SGHTA, FQGNSA. CDR3 region: CASSFYICSATGGGYTF.

V and J are TRBV7-9 and TRBJ2-3; D is possibly TRBD1 or TRBD2 (6 bases each). The CDR3 sequence is 15 residues long. V shed 3 bases and J shed 6 bases, with 16 bases lying between them. Germline V CDR1 and CDR2: SEHNR, FQNEAQ (reference sequence). In DNA form, the CDR3 reads TGTGCCAGCAGCTTTTTAGGGGGGCGGCGGGATACGCAGTATTTT. Translation: CASSFLGGRRDTQYF.

In this sample, this clonotype turned up many times. The chain combines TRBV9 with TRBJ2-3; TRBD1 aligns across 7 bases. V lost 3 bases to trimming and J lost 5 bases; unmatched junction nucleotides: 9. The germline V gene encodes CDR1 SGDLS and CDR2 YYNGEE. This CDR3 spans 15 amino acids. CDR3: CASSARDSLRDTQYF. In nucleotides, the CDR3 is TGTGCCAGCAGCGCACGGGACAGTCTGAGAGATACGCAGTATTTT.